A single sample gave rise to the 3 T cell receptor beta chains below, sequenced in a study of T cells in Graves' hyperthyroidism and ophthalmopathy. RNA transcripts served as the template for amplifying TCR beta CDR3 regions. RT-PCR in the first round (using the HTBI primer set) targeted the TCR CDR3. A single record per CDR3 protein comes from TCRdb applying MiXCR to the multiplex PCR reads. This table has about 840,000 distinct CDR3 sequences, over 35% appearing once. The material sequenced was blood. The receptors derive from a man younger than 35 with Graves' hyperthyroidism.

There are a few counts of this clonotype. The chain recombines TRBV5-1 with TRBJ1-6, with 7 bases lining up with TRBD1. CDR1 and CDR2 from the germline V gene are SGHRS and YFSETQ. V dropped 0 bases and J dropped 5; count of bases not matched to a gene: 2. This CDR3 spans 15 amino acids. The CDR3 reads CASSLEQGNNSPLHF. The CDR3 DNA reads TGCGCCAGCAGCTTGGAACAGGGGAATAATTCACCCCTCCACTTT. Full variable domain (remainder filled in from reference TRBV5-1 and TRBJ1-6): KAGVTQTPRYLIKTRGQQVTLSCSPISGHRSVSWYQQTPGQGLQFLFEYFSETQRNKGNFPGRFSGRQFSNSRSEMNVSTLELGDSALYLCASSLEQGNNSPLHFGNGTRLTVT.

This clonotype showed up just a few times. The genes are TRBV2 and TRBJ2-2; TRBD1 might be the D (6 bases). CDR1 and CDR2 from the germline V gene are SNHLY and FYNNEI. The V end was cut by 2 bases, the J end by 5 bases, with 12 bases between. This CDR3 has 15 residues. CDR3 sequence: CASSESQGPTGELFF. In nucleotides, the CDR3 is TGTGCCAGCAGTGAAAGTCAGGGGCCAACCGGGGAGCTGTTTTTT.

This clonotype was seen a few times. The chain joins TRBV7-6 to TRBJ2-7; D is perhaps TRBD2 (6 bases). There are 14 residues in the CDR3. Germline loops: CDR1 SGHVS, CDR2 FNYEAQ. The V gene lost 3 bases and the J gene lost 3 bases, with 12 bases spanning the gap. In DNA form, the CDR3 reads TGTGCCAGCAGCTTTGAGCGGGCGGGCTACGAGCAGTACTTC. Amino acids: CASSFERAGYEQYF.